What follows are 24 T cell receptor beta chains derived from one specimen sequenced in a study of blood T cells in healthy people across ages. A second about 7 to 12 cycle PCR used barcoded and J-beta primers. Via MiXCR, TCRdb re-called the 5' RACE reads, giving one row per CDR3 protein. The table shows around 520,000 distinct CDR3 sequences, with about a quarter occurring only once. These data also formed part of another study, on T cells of mothers and their children.

Sequenced material: blood. The source is a boy under 10 years old in good health.

The chain recombines TRBV6-4 with TRBJ1-4; D possibly corresponds to TRBD1 (6 bases). Between the trimmed V and J ends, which lost 2 bases and 7 bases, there was a span of 17 bases. CDR1 is MRHNA, CDR2 SNTAGT, per germline. CDR3 size: 16 residues. This chain's CDR3 is CASSDPDEQGTEKLFF. CDR3 DNA: TGTGCCAGCAGTGACCCGGATGAACAGGGAACTGAAAAACTGTTTTTT.

This clonotype turned up a few times. The V and J genes are TRBV9 and TRBJ2-5; TRBD2 aligns across 10 bases. The CDR3 contains 16 residues. V lost 3 bases, J lost 11 bases, and 16 bases stayed unmatched. Looked up from germline, CDR1 is SGDLS and CDR2 is YYNGEE. CDR3 region: CASSAGGTSATRGQYF. In nucleotides, the CDR3 is TGTGCCAGCAGCGCGGGAGGGACTAGCGCGACCAGGGGGCAGTACTTC.

This clonotype was counted at least ten times. This chain connects TRBV9 to TRBJ2-2; no clear D. The length of the CDR3 is 13 residues. V was cut by 7 bases and J by 0 bases, with 7 bases left in between. CDR1 SGDLS and CDR2 YYNGEE come from the germline V gene. The DNA of the CDR3 is TGTGCCAGCGGGCTAGCGAACACCGGGGAGCTGTTTTTT. Translating it yields CASGLANTGELFF.

The gene calls are TRBV11-2 and TRBJ2-2; D may match TRBD1 or TRBD2 (5 bases each). From germline, CDR1 is SGHAT and CDR2 FQNNGV. CDR3 size: 15 residues. V lost 7 bases and J 1 base, leaving 13 bases between the germline ends. CDR3 coding DNA: TGTGCCAGCACCTCGAGGGACCTGAACACCGGGGAGCTGTTTTTT. This sequence encodes CASTSRDLNTGELFF.

V usage is TRBV6-5 and J usage is TRBJ2-5, with TRBD2 matching 15 bases. The J call could be wrong; TRBJ2-1 is a better fit for the DNA end. Germline CDR1 reads MNHEY; CDR2 reads SVGAGI. The CDR3 consists of 15 residues. CDR3 sequence (DNA): TGTGCCAGCAGCCCCGGACTAGCGGGAGGGGGTGAGCAGTTCTTC. As protein: CASSPGLAGGGEQFF.

The chain carries TRBV5-1 and TRBJ2-7, with D tentatively TRBD2 (6 bases). Trimming took 0 bases from V and 4 from J, leaving 8 bases between them. Germline-derived CDR1 and CDR2 are SGHRS and YFSETQ. The CDR3 contains 13 residues. The CDR3 coding sequence is TGCGCCAGCAGCTTGGTGGAGGGATACGAGCAGTACTTC. Its translation is CASSLVEGYEQYF. The complete variable domain, with remaining parts taken from reference TRBV5-1 and TRBJ2-7, reads KAGVTQTPRYLIKTRGQQVTLSCSPISGHRSVSWYQQTPGQGLQFLFEYFSETQRNKGNFPGRFSGRQFSNSRSEMNVSTLELGDSALYLCASSLVEGYEQYFGPGTRLTVT.

This clonotype was detected only once. The chain links TRBV12-3 or TRBV12-4 to TRBJ2-3; D ambiguous. This CDR3 is 11 amino acids long. As DNA, the CDR3 is TGTGGCAGAAGGAGAGGAGATACGCAGTATTTT. As protein: CGRRRGDTQYF.

As to this clonotype: Relative to the germline gene, one junction end is altered; a read error may explain this. The J gene is TRBJ1-4, the V gene TRBV29-1; perhaps TRBD1 as D (6 bases). This CDR3 contains 12 residues. CDR1 and CDR2 (germline): SQVTM, ANQGSEA. As DNA, the CDR3 is TGTAGCGTTGAAGCCGGGGGGGGACACCGGTTTTTT. It yields the protein CSVEAGGGHRFF.

There are a few counts of this clonotype. The rearrangement uses TRBV29-1 and TRBJ2-1, with TRBD2 matching over 7 bases. The V and J ends lost 2 bases and 3 bases, in that order; junction bases with no gene match: 1. CDR1 and CDR2 from the germline V gene are SQVTM and ANQGSEA. The CDR3 has 13 amino acids. The DNA for the CDR3 is TGCAGCGTTGAAAAGCGGGACTACAATGAGCAGTTCTTC. This encodes CSVEKRDYNEQFF.

This clonotype was seen only a few times. This chain links TRBV14 with TRBJ2-3; D gene ambiguous. V was pared by 0 bases and J by 7 bases, with 8 bases between. The CDR3 extends over 13 amino acids. Germline CDR1 and CDR2: SGHDN and FVKESK. CDR3 coding DNA: TGTGCCAGCAGCCAAGATATGAGTAATACGCAGTATTTT. Its protein product is CASSQDMSNTQYF. Full variable domain (rest looked up from reference TRBV14 and TRBJ2-3): EAGVTQFPSHSVIEKGQTVTLRCDPISGHDNLYWYRRVMGKEIKFLLHFVKESKQDESGMPNNRFLAERTGGTYSTLKVQPAELEDSGVYFCASSQDMSNTQYFGPGTRLTVL.

This chain links TRBV7-9 with TRBJ1-3, with TRBD1 as a possible D gene (5 bases). The CDR3 is 15 amino acids. V lost 1 base, J lost 2 bases, and 9 bases lay in between. CDR1 and CDR2 (germline): SEHNR, FQNEAQ (reference sequence). The CDR3 loop reads CASSLEGRTGNTIYF. The CDR3 coding sequence is TGTGCCAGCAGCTTAGAGGGGAGAACTGGAAACACCATATATTTT. The full variable domain, completed using reference TRBV7-9 and TRBJ1-3, is DTGVSQNPRHKITKRGQNVTFRCDPISEHNRLYWYRQTLGQGPEFLTYFQNEAQLEKSRLLSDRFSAERPKGSFSTLEIQRTEQGDSAMYLCASSLEGRTGNTIYFGEGSWLTVV.

This clonotype occurred a few times. The rearrangement joins TRBV5-1 to TRBJ2-7; D may be TRBD2 (6 bases). Trimming cost V 4 bases and J 0 bases, with 11 bases left between them. CDR1 is SGHRS, CDR2 YFSETQ, per germline. The CDR3 covers 14 residues. CDR3 bases: TGCGCCAGCAGCAAGGACTACCCCTCCTACGAGCAGTACTTC. Translation: CASSKDYPSYEQYF.

The chain links TRBV27 to TRBJ1-1; 7 bases fit TRBD1. CDR1 and CDR2 (germline): MNHEY, SMNVEV (reference sequence). J lost 3 bases, V lost 4 bases, and 8 bases had no gene match. The CDR3 is 15 amino acids. The CDR3 loop is CASSSPTGKDTEAFF. In DNA, the CDR3 is TGTGCCAGCAGTTCTCCGACAGGGAAGGACACTGAAGCTTTCTTT.

The chain is built from TRBV12-3 or TRBV12-4 and TRBJ1-1, with D unresolved. The CDR3 has 11 residues. With 5 bases removed from V and 13 bases from J, the gap between germline ends came to 14 bases. The CDR3 loop reads CASSPRWEIFF. As DNA, the CDR3 is TGTGCCAGCAGTCCCCGGTGGGAGATTTTCTTT.

The J gene is TRBJ2-5, the V gene TRBV28, with TRBD1 matching over 8 bases. The DNA end favors TRBJ2-7, so the J call may be wrong. CDR1 and CDR2 (germline): MDHEN, SYDVKM. The CDR3 contains 13 residues. The CDR3 sequence is CASWGTGIHEQYF. Written as DNA, the CDR3 is TGTGCCAGCTGGGGGACAGGAATCCACGAGCAGTACTTC.

The chain combines TRBV5-6 with TRBJ1-5; a possible D gene is TRBD1 (5 bases). Germline V CDR1 and CDR2: SGHDT, YYEEEE. CDR3 length: 16 amino acids. Trimming took off 0 bases at V and 1 base at J, with 11 bases between the two ends. The CDR3 nucleotides are TGTGCCAGCAGCTTGGCCCAGGGAAGGAGCAATCAGCCCCAGCATTTT. Translating gives CASSLAQGRSNQPQHF.

This clonotype occurred a few times. This chain joins TRBV6-6 and TRBJ2-1; D may be TRBD1 or TRBD2 (5 bases each). V dropped 5 bases and J dropped 7 bases, with 18 bases sitting between them. CDR1 is MNHNY, CDR2 SVGAGI, per germline (reference sequence). The CDR3 sequence is 15 residues long. DNA for the CDR3: TGTGCCAGCAGTCCTACACCGGGGCGGCCAAATGAGCAGTTCTTC. Translation gives CASSPTPGRPNEQFF.

V and J are TRBV6-2 or TRBV6-3 and TRBJ2-2; 10 nucleotides match TRBD1. This CDR3 has 16 residues. V was clipped by 5 bases and J by 4 bases; unmatched bases: 7. Germline CDR1 reads MNHEY; CDR2 reads SVGEGT. The CDR3 spells CASSTSGTGATGELFF. CDR3 DNA sequence: TGTGCCAGCAGTACGTCCGGGACAGGGGCCACCGGGGAGCTGTTTTTT.

This clonotype was detected ten times or more. The chain uses TRBV6-5 and TRBJ1-4, with 7 bases matching TRBD1. V shed 5 bases, J shed 5 bases, and the junction held 5 bases outside the gene matches. The CDR3 length is 14 residues. Germline loops: CDR1 MNHEY, CDR2 SVGAGI. Written as DNA, the CDR3 is TGTGCCAGCAGTCCGACAGGGCGAAATGAAAAACTGTTTTTT. Translation gives CASSPTGRNEKLFF.

The chain recombines TRBV6-6 with TRBJ2-3, with D unclear. Trimming took 2 bases from V and 6 from J, leaving 12 bases between them. In germline, CDR1 is MNHNY, CDR2 SVGAGI (reference sequence). CDR3 length: 14 amino acids. The CDR3 DNA sequence: TGTGCCAGCAGTTACAACCGTGTGGAGGATACGCAGTATTTT. Translation: CASSYNRVEDTQYF.

With respect to this clonotype: One end of the junction varies from germline; a read error may be responsible. The rearrangement links TRBV20-1 to TRBJ2-1; unclear D gene. Germline values: CDR1 DFQATT, CDR2 SNEGSKA (reference sequence). The CDR3 runs to 12 residues. CDR3 in amino acids: CSARPQGYQQAF. The CDR3 nucleotides are TGCAGTGCTAGACCACAAGGGTACCAGCAAGCCTTC.

The V and J genes are TRBV6-1 and TRBJ1-3, with no clear D. Deletions cut 3 bases from V and 2 bases from J, with 8 bases between. The CDR3 is 14 amino acids. CDR1 and CDR2 from the germline V gene are MNHNS and SASEGT. This CDR3 reads CASSESVPGNTIYF. The CDR3 DNA reads TGTGCCAGCAGTGAGAGTGTACCTGGAAACACCATATATTTT.

This clonotype was recorded a few times. This chain joins TRBV7-3 and TRBJ1-1; possible D gene TRBD1, 5 bases. CDR1 and CDR2 (germline): SGHTA, FQGTGA. Trimming cost V 8 bases and J 4 bases, with 11 bases left between them. The CDR3 has 12 amino acids. The CDR3 coding sequence is TGTGCCAGCTCGGACGGGGGCACTGAAGCTTTCTTT. As protein: CASSDGGTEAFF.

The V call is TRBV18, the J call TRBJ2-7; no clear D gene. V was shortened by 0 bases and J by 5 bases, with 8 bases between the two germline ends. This CDR3 has 13 amino acids. Germline-derived CDR1 and CDR2 are KGHSH and LQKENI. DNA for the CDR3: TGTGCCAGCTCACCACCTATTAGTAACGAGCAGTACTTC. Translation: CASSPPISNEQYF.